The T cell receptor (beta chain) under discussion was sequenced for a study of cytomegalovirus exposure and HLA in healthy donors. Study-level information: Genetic ancestry analysis placed about 76% of the roughly 400 donors that were genotyped in the Caucasian-associated cluster. Study observations and caveats: According to an earlier analysis, most TCR beta V segments yielded productive rearrangements about 87% or about 30% of the time. In a later analysis, compared with equally common non-associated chains, HLA-associated beta chains were more expanded.

Primers: 60 Vbeta forward and 13 Jbeta reverse. This table comes from immunoSEQ multiplex PCR, and its TCRdb copy is limited to in-frame clones, with some not included. This sample carries roughly 30,000 clones, with 3% to 3.5% going to the ten biggest clones. Germline CDR1 and CDR2: MGHRA and YSYEKL. CDR3 length: 14 amino acids. V was cut by 0 bases and J by 5 bases, with 8 bases left in between. As regards this clone: The antigen remains unidentified.

The receptor's source is a woman in her thirties or forties in good health and CMV-seropositive. V is TRBV4-1 and J is TRBJ1-5; no clear D. The sample taken for sequencing was PBMCs. This chain's CDR3 is CASSQDTGYQPQHF. Written as DNA, the CDR3 is TGCGCCAGCAGCCAAGATACGGGGTATCAGCCCCAGCATTTT.